This TCR beta chain stems from a study of early T cells in non-severe SARS-CoV-2 infection. CDR3 length: 14 residues. V gave up 5 bases and J gave up 3 bases, with 11 bases separating them. Many counts were recorded for this clonotype. TCRdb re-analysed the 5' RACE reads in MiXCR, keeping a single row per CDR3 protein. In the table there are more than 85,000 distinct CDR3 sequences, around 12% of which are singletons. Sequenced material: whole blood, taken at baseline. The rearrangement joins TRBV12-3 or TRBV12-4 to TRBJ1-5, with a possible D match to TRBD1 (5 bases). This TCR was recovered from an adult who was a healthcare worker with PCR-confirmed SARS-CoV-2 infection or an uninfected control (not recorded which). This chain's CDR3 is CASSLARVNQPQHF. DNA for the CDR3: TGTGCCAGCAGTCTGGCCAGGGTCAATCAGCCCCAGCATTTT.